This TCR beta chain is from a study of cytomegalovirus exposure and HLA in healthy donors. General observations from the study: In an earlier analysis, in fewer than 700 donors, most V segments appeared productive either ~87% or ~30% of the time.

Losses at the gene ends were 6 bases for V and 0 bases for J; bases not matched to a gene: 6. The germline gives CDR1 SQVTM, CDR2 ANQGSEA. The CDR3 consists of 15 residues. A remark on this clone: No antigen is known for it.

Primers for the PCR totalled 60 Vbeta and 13 Jbeta. Assay: immunoSEQ multiplex PCR; the TCRdb copy retains only in-frame clones and omits some. This sample has roughly 200,000 clones; 75% to 80% occur once, and the top ten carry over 2%. Healthy bone marrow donors formed the donor group. Sequencing input: PBMCs. The gene calls are TRBV29-1 and TRBJ2-3, with 10 nucleotides matching TRBD2. This sequence originates from a woman aged 30 to 39 in good health and CMV-seropositive. The chain's CDR3 is CSVGGTSVSTDTQYF. The DNA for the CDR3 is TGCAGCGTGGGGGGGACTAGCGTCAGCACAGATACGCAGTATTTT.